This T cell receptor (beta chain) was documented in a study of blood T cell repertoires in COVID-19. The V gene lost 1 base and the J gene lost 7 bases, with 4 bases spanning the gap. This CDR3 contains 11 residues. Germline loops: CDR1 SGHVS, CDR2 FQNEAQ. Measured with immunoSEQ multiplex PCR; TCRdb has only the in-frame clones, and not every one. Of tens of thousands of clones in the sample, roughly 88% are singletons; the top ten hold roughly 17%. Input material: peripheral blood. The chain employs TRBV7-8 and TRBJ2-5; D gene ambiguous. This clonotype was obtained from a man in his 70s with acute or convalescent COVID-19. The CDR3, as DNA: TGTGCCAGCAGCTTAGTCGGGACCCAGTACTTC. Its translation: CASSLVGTQYF.